Described below is a single T cell receptor beta chain sequence and its context. Under the authors' procedure: Reference gene primer amplification gave nucleated cell count estimates. Data came from immunoSEQ multiplex PCR; TCRdb stores just in-frame clones and leaves some out. V and J calls and clone size are as listed in that table; D and trimming were resolved from the DNA. Of about 68,000 clones listed, roughly 88% are singletons. CDR1 and CDR2 (germline): MDHEN, SYDVKM. Trimming removed 3 bases from V and 6 bases from J; junction bases left unmatched: 11. The CDR3 runs 15 residues. This entry comes from a study of blood T cell repertoires in COVID-19. Overall study context: Collection of acute and convalescent COVID-19 samples took place in the United States, Italy and Spain.

Input material: peripheral blood. The clonotype was recovered from a human donor in a cohort sampled during active COVID-19. The V gene is TRBV28, the J gene TRBJ2-7; TRBD2 aligns across 7 bases. In DNA form, the CDR3 reads TGTGCCAGCAGTTTGGAATACGGACTAGTTGGCGAGCAGTACTTC. Protein sequence: CASSLEYGLVGEQYF.